A single sample is the source of the 22 T cell receptor beta chains below, sequenced in a study of T cells in women clearing cervical HPV infection. The repertoire was sequenced with immunoSEQ multiplex PCR; TCRdb's copy has only in-frame clones and lacks some. The table for this sample gives around 23,000 clones. Sequencing input: blood buffy coat. Source of these receptors: a woman aged 18 to 75 with a cervical HPV16 infection that either progressed to CIN3+ or cleared (not recorded which).

With regard to this clone: The read ends 3 residues before the CDR3 terminus; that terminus is restored from the germline J gene. The rearrangement links TRBV19 to TRBJ2-7, with 11 bases matching TRBD2. The ends lost 0 bases at V and 0 bases at J; junction bases unmatched: 13. Germline V gives CDR1 LNHDA, CDR2 SQIVND (reference sequence). There are 20 residues in the CDR3. The CDR3 sequence is CASSIDLVGLAGGFSYEQYF. CDR3 DNA (partial): TGTGCCAGTAGTATAGATCTGGTAGGTCTAGCGGGAGGTTTCTCCTACGAG.

Concerning this clone: One end of the junction is discordant with germline, which a read error may explain. Coverage ceases 3 residues before the CDR3 finishes, and the germline J gene fills in the end. This sample includes further DNA sequences coding for the same CDR3. This chain links TRBV19 with TRBJ1-3; no clear D. Germline CDR1 LNHDA, CDR2 SQIVND (reference sequence). CDR3 length equals 13 residues. The CDR3 spells CASGLLSGNTIYF. The part of the CDR3 DNA that was read is TGTGCCAGCGGACTGCTCTCTGGAAACACG.

Incomplete CDR3 DNA: TGCGCCAGCAGCAGCAGGGGAATGAACACTGAA. Protein: CASSSRGMNTE. The complete CDR3 sequence is CASSSRGMNTEAFF. The V call is TRBV5-1, the J call TRBJ1-1; D is perhaps TRBD1 (6 bases). The read falls 3 residues short of the CDR3 end, and the missing part is taken from the germline J gene. This CDR3 spans 14 amino acids. Trimming took 4 bases from V and 0 from J, leaving 10 bases between them. Germline V gene data show CDR1 as SGHRS and CDR2 as YFSETQ.

With regard to this clone: The CDR3 extends 3 residues past the end of the read, so its final part is completed from the germline J gene. The chain employs TRBV28 and TRBJ2-3; 8 bases agree with TRBD2. The CDR3 has 16 amino acids. V shed 4 bases and J 5 bases; nucleotides not matched to a gene: 11. The germline V gene encodes CDR1 MDHEN and CDR2 SYDVKM. CDR3 sequence reads: CASSYRAGVLKDTQYF. The covered CDR3 bases are TGTGCCAGCAGTTACAGAGCGGGAGTTCTGAAAGATACG.

A remark on this clone: The DNA ends 3 residues before the CDR3 does, and the rest of the CDR3 is filled in from the germline J gene. The chain is built from TRBV2 and TRBJ2-2; 8 bases align to TRBD1. Germline CDR1 is SNHLY and CDR2 is FYNNEI. V trimming: 8 bases; J trimming: 4 bases; junction bases outside the gene matches: 9. The CDR3 is made up of 15 amino acids. CDR3 sequence: CASQAETGVTGELFF. The covered CDR3 bases are TGTGCCAGCCAAGCGGAGACAGGGGTCACCGGGGAG.

Note on this clone: The read ends 3 residues early relative to the CDR3; the germline J gene fills the gap. The rearrangement joins TRBV19 to TRBJ2-5, with TRBD1 identical over 10 bases. CDR3 length equals 14 residues. CDR1 is LNHDA, CDR2 SQIVND, per germline (reference sequence). V was pared by 5 bases and J by 3 bases, with 3 bases of the junction left unmatched. Incomplete CDR3 DNA: TGTGCCAGTAGTCCCGGGACAGGGGAAGAGACC. This sequence encodes CASSPGTGEET. The CDR3, in full, reads CASSPGTGEETQYF.

On this clone itself: The read ends 3 residues before the CDR3 terminus; that terminus is restored from the germline J gene. This rearrangement joins TRBV19 to TRBJ1-3; D call uncertain. V was shortened by 10 bases and J by 4 bases, with 11 bases between the two germline ends. Germline V CDR1 and CDR2: LNHDA, SQIVND (reference sequence). The CDR3 has 12 amino acids. The CDR3 reads CATTGGGNTIYF. The sequenced CDR3 bases are TGTGCCACCACCGGCGGGGGAAACACC. The full variable domain, its missing parts supplied by reference TRBV19 and TRBJ1-3, is DGGITQSPKYLFRKEGQNVTLSCEQNLNHDAMYWYRQDPGQGLRLIYYSQIVNDFQKGDIAEGYSVSREKKESFPLTVTSAQKNPTAFYLCATTGGGNTIYFGEGSWLTVV.

With respect to this clone: The CDR3 goes on 3 residues after the read ends, and that part is filled in from the germline J gene. This rearrangement joins TRBV7-6 to TRBJ1-2, with TRBD1 matching 11 bases. The CDR3 runs to 15 residues. Germline-derived CDR1 and CDR2 are SGHVS and FNYEAQ. CDR3 loop: CASSLARTGGDGYTF. The DNA read from the CDR3 is TGTGCCAGCAGCTTAGCGAGGACAGGGGGCGACGGC. Variable domain in full (rest from reference TRBV7-6 and TRBJ1-2): GAGVSQSPRYKVTKRGQDVALRCDPISGHVSLYWYRQALGQGPEFLTYFNYEAQQDKSGLPNDRFSAERPEGSISTLTIQRTEQRDSAMYRCASSLARTGGDGYTFGSGTRLTVV.

With respect to this clone: The CDR3 extends 3 residues past the end of the read, so its final part is completed from the germline J gene. The chain links TRBV7-3 to TRBJ1-1; a weak D match, TRBD1 (5 bases). Germline CDR1 is SGHTA and CDR2 is FQGTGA. The CDR3 is made up of 14 amino acids. The germline V and J ends were trimmed by 5 bases and 4 bases, with 14 bases remaining between them. CDR3 DNA, as far as it was read: TGTGCCAGCAGCGTACAGCAGGGTGGCACTGAA. Translated: CASSVQQGGTE. The full CDR3 sequence reads CASSVQQGGTEAFF.

Regarding this clone: The read finishes 3 residues shy of the CDR3 end, and the germline J gene is used to complete it. The chain carries TRBV18 and TRBJ2-5; the match to TRBD1 covers 8 bases. Germline V gene sequence: CDR1 KGHSH, CDR2 LQKENI. The CDR3 loop spans 17 amino acids. V was pared by 3 bases and J by 3 bases, with 12 bases of the junction left unmatched. The DNA read from the CDR3 is TGTGCCAGCTCACCCCCTCTTCGGGGACAGGAAGAAGAGACC. This encodes CASSPPLRGQEEET. The whole CDR3 protein reads CASSPPLRGQEEETQYF.

In regard to this clone: A read error may account for a junction end that differs from germline. The covered CDR3 bases are TGCGCCAGCAGCCAAACAGGGGAGGGGAATGAAAAA. Protein product: CASSQTGEGNEK. The full-length CDR3 reads as CASSQTGEGNEKLFF. This chain joins TRBV4-2 and TRBJ1-4, with TRBD1 identical over 7 bases. The read ends 3 residues before the CDR3 terminus; that terminus is restored from the germline J gene. This CDR3 contains 15 residues. From germline, CDR1 is LGHNA and CDR2 YNFKEQ.

As for this clone: The read terminates 3 residues ahead of where the CDR3 ends, so the germline J gene completes it. V is TRBV5-1 and J is TRBJ2-7; 9 bases map to TRBD2. From germline, CDR1 is SGHRS and CDR2 YFSETQ. The CDR3 spans 14 residues. The junction had 6 bases not matched to a gene; V was cut back by 2 bases and J by 6 bases. The sequenced part of the CDR3 DNA is TGCGCCAGCAGCTTTAGCGGGAGTTCTTTCGAG. Its translation: CASSFSGSSFE. The whole CDR3 sequence reads CASSFSGSSFEQYF.

This clone shows up as medium-sized by frequency. The read is 3 residues too short to cover the CDR3 end, so that end is filled in from the germline J gene. The chain combines TRBV7-3 with TRBJ2-3; possibly TRBD2 for D (5 bases). Germline V CDR1 and CDR2: SGHTA, FQGTGA. Trimming pared 2 bases from V and 4 bases from J, leaving 10 bases between. The CDR3 runs 14 residues. The CDR3: CASSLGLASDTQYF. The sequenced part of the CDR3 DNA is TGTGCCAGCAGCTTAGGGCTAGCCTCAGATACG.

As concerns this clone: From the germline J gene comes the end of the CDR3, since the read stops 3 residues before it. This chain links TRBV30 with TRBJ2-3; TRBD1 agrees at 9 bases. This CDR3 is 16 amino acids long. CDR1 and CDR2 (germline): GTSNPN, SVGIG (reference sequence). The CDR3 here is CAWSVQGASVHQPQYF. The sequenced part of the CDR3 DNA is TGTGCCTGGAGTGTACAGGGGGCTTCCGTCCATCAGCCG.

On this clone itself: The read terminates 3 residues before the CDR3 end, so the remaining end is supplied by the germline J gene. The rearrangement joins TRBV19 to TRBJ1-5; D not certain. This CDR3 region has 16 residues. The ends were cut back, 9 bases at V and 0 bases at J, with 18 bases in the middle. Germline V gene data show CDR1 as LNHDA and CDR2 as SQIVND (reference sequence). The CDR3 sequence: CASNHNTPYSNQPQHF. The DNA read from the CDR3 is TGTGCCAGCAACCACAATACACCTTATAGCAATCAGCCC.

About this clone itself: The read ends 3 residues shy of where the CDR3 ends; the end is completed using the germline J gene. V and J are TRBV6-1 and TRBJ1-5; 8 bases are shared with TRBD1. This CDR3 comprises 14 residues. J gave up 7 bases and V 2 bases, and 4 bases lay outside the gene matches. In germline, CDR1 is MNHNS, CDR2 SASEGT. CDR3 protein: CASSERQGKQPQHF. Incomplete CDR3 DNA: TGTGCCAGCAGTGAAAGACAGGGGAAGCAGCCC.

Points on this clone: The DNA ends 3 residues before the CDR3 does, and the rest of the CDR3 is filled in from the germline J gene. This rearrangement joins TRBV7-6 to TRBJ2-5; tentative D call: TRBD2 (5 bases). V lost 2 bases and J lost 1, with 8 bases in between. This CDR3 region has 14 residues. Germline CDR1 reads SGHVS; CDR2 reads FNYEAQ. The DNA read from the CDR3 is TGTGCCAGCAGCTTAACGGGGTCCCAAGAGACC. Amino acid sequence: CASSLTGSQET. The entire CDR3 protein is CASSLTGSQETQYF. The full variable domain, in which reference TRBV7-6 and TRBJ2-5 provide the parts outside the CDR3, is GAGVSQSPRYKVTKRGQDVALRCDPISGHVSLYWYRQALGQGPEFLTYFNYEAQQDKSGLPNDRFSAERPEGSISTLTIQRTEQRDSAMYRCASSLTGSQETQYFGPGTRLLVL.

Comments on this clone: The read terminates 3 residues before the CDR3 end, so the remaining end is supplied by the germline J gene. The rearrangement links TRBV11-2 to TRBJ2-4; D remains ambiguous. CDR1 and CDR2 from the germline V gene are SGHAT and FQNNGV. V was trimmed by 5 bases and J by 0 bases, leaving 11 bases between them. The CDR3 contains 15 residues. The CDR3 bases that were read are TGTGCCAGCAGCCCTATTTTTCTAGCCAAAAACATT. Translating gives CASSPIFLAKNI. The CDR3 reads in full as CASSPIFLAKNIQYF.

Comment on this clone: The CDR3 end falls 3 residues outside the read, so it is completed with the germline J gene. The chain combines TRBV11-1 with TRBJ1-2; 8 nucleotides agree with TRBD1. The CDR3 runs to 13 residues. Looked up from germline, CDR1 is SGHAT and CDR2 is FQDESV (reference sequence). The covered CDR3 bases are TGTGCCAGCAGCCAGGGACAGGCGAACGGC. This gives the protein CASSQGQANG. The whole CDR3 protein is CASSQGQANGYTF.

The part of the CDR3 DNA that was read is TGCAGTCCAGGACAGAGCAATCAGCCG. Translating it yields CSPGQSNQP. The CDR3, in full, reads CSPGQSNQPQYF. The chain is built from TRBV20-1 and TRBJ2-3; possibly TRBD1 for D (6 bases). The read comes to an end 3 residues before the CDR3 does, leaving the germline J gene to fill in the end. The CDR3 is 12 residues long. Germline loops: CDR1 DFQATT, CDR2 SNEGSKA (reference sequence).

Concerning this clone: The CDR3 end falls 3 residues outside the read, so it is completed with the germline J gene. The chain couples TRBV29-1 to TRBJ1-6, with D perhaps TRBD1 (5 bases). This CDR3 region has 14 residues. CDR1 is SQVTM and CDR2 is ANQGSEA in the germline V gene. Deletions cut 5 bases from V and 6 bases from J, with 14 bases between. Here the CDR3 reads CSVKFQGGNSPLHF. The CDR3 DNA, read in part, is TGCAGCGTTAAATTCCAGGGAGGTAATTCACCC.

A word on this clone: The read is 3 residues too short to cover the CDR3 end, so that end is filled in from the germline J gene. V usage is TRBV5-1 and J usage is TRBJ2-2; D assignment may be TRBD1 or TRBD2 (6 bases each). The CDR3 is 17 residues long. The germline V gene encodes CDR1 SGHRS and CDR2 YFSETQ. The sequenced CDR3 bases are TGCGCCAGCAGCTTAGGGCCCCATACAGGGAGGATGTCACCG. This gives the protein CASSLGPHTGRMSP. From start to end, the CDR3 is CASSLGPHTGRMSPLFF.